One sample yielded the 14 T cell receptor beta chains listed below, sequenced in a study of T cell repertoires in cytomegalovirus infection. TCRdb itself ran the reads through MiXCR, one entry per CDR3 protein. The sample holds about 680,000 distinct CDR3 sequences, around 24% seen once. Sequencing was done on a sample of CD8+ T cells from PBMCs. The receptors shown here come from a human donor in good health (CMV status not recorded). Some clones in this sample may be carry-over from other donors' samples.

This clonotype was detected a few times. The chain has TRBV14 and TRBJ2-5; TRBD1 agrees at 10 bases. The V segment lost 4 bases and the J segment 3 bases; nucleotides outside the gene matches: 11. Germline CDR1 and CDR2: SGHDN and FVKESK. This CDR3 has 17 residues. CDR3 coding DNA: TGTGCCAGCAGCCCCCTTTGGAAGGGACAGGGGAAAGAGACCCAGTACTTC. Translating it yields CASSPLWKGQGKETQYF.

This clonotype was observed a handful of times. The chain couples TRBV29-1 to TRBJ2-2, with 7 bases lining up with TRBD1. The CDR3 has 15 amino acids. The V gene end was trimmed by 5 bases and the J gene end by 4 bases; junction bases not matched to a gene: 10. The germline V gene encodes CDR1 SQVTM and CDR2 ANQGSEA. This chain's CDR3 is CSVYLDRDFTGELFF. CDR3 DNA: TGCAGCGTTTACCTCGACAGGGATTTCACCGGGGAGCTGTTTTTT.

This clonotype was observed once. A much bigger clone sits one base away, suggesting this may be a read error. This chain joins TRBV7-8 and TRBJ2-1; 9 bases are shared with TRBD2. With V trimmed by 8 bases and J by 0 bases, 20 bases remained unmatched. The CDR3 spans 20 residues. Germline CDR1 reads SGHVS; CDR2 reads FQNEAQ. The DNA of the CDR3 is TGTGCCAGCTCTAGGCCTACCGGGACTAGCTGGGTTAGCTCCTACAATGAGCAGTTCTTC. Protein: CASSRPTGTSWVSSYNEQFF.

This clonotype was counted only a few times. The V gene is TRBV10-3, the J gene TRBJ2-7, with 8 nucleotides matching TRBD1. Germline V gene lookup returns CDR1 ENHRY and CDR2 SYGVKD. V trimming: 8 bases; J trimming: 5 bases; junction bases outside the gene matches: 14. There are 15 residues in the CDR3. CDR3 DNA sequence: TGTGCCATCCTAAGGAAAAGGGACAGGCTTGACGAGCAGTACTTC. Amino acid sequence: CAILRKRDRLDEQYF.

The chain has TRBV4-1 and TRBJ2-1; TRBD1 or TRBD2 may be the D gene (5 bases each). This CDR3 has 16 residues. V lost 1 base to trimming and J lost 3 bases, with 13 bases between them. The V gene's germline CDR1 is MGHRA and CDR2 YSYEKL. CDR3 coding DNA: TGCGCCAGCAGCCAAGTTCGGGACCTGCGCTACAATGAGCAGTTCTTC. Translated, it gives CASSQVRDLRYNEQFF.

The J gene is TRBJ1-5, the V gene TRBV7-9; tentatively, D is TRBD1 (5 bases). The germline V gene encodes CDR1 SEHNR and CDR2 FQNEAQ (reference sequence). V was cut by 4 bases and J by 7 bases, with 17 bases left in between. This CDR3 has 15 residues. The CDR3 DNA sequence: TGTGCCAGCAGCTCTTCCACAGGCCTCGGGCAGCCCCAGCATTTT. Its translation: CASSSSTGLGQPQHF.

This clonotype has ten or more counts. The V call is TRBV27, the J call TRBJ1-2; D not certain. CDR1 is MNHEY and CDR2 is SMNVEV in the germline V gene (reference sequence). The CDR3 spans 14 residues. The germline V and J ends were trimmed by 5 bases and 0 bases, with 10 bases remaining between them. The CDR3 region is CASSPFTANYGYTF. The CDR3 DNA follows: TGTGCCAGCAGTCCATTCACAGCTAACTATGGCTACACCTTC.

This clonotype was counted ten times or more. The CDR3 DNA sequence: TGTGCCAGCAGCTTAGAGAGACACGGCCACGAGCAGTACGTC. Encoded protein: CASSLERHGHEQYV. This rearrangement joins TRBV7-2 to TRBJ2-7; D call uncertain. Germline V lookup: CDR1 SGHTA, CDR2 FQGNSA. Deletions cut 1 base from V and 5 bases from J, with 12 bases between. CDR3 length equals 14 residues.

This clonotype has a handful of counts. DNA for the CDR3: TGTGCCAGCAGCTCCGCCAGGGAGGGTTACGAGCAGTACTTC. Translation: CASSSAREGYEQYF. The rearrangement joins TRBV11-2 to TRBJ2-7; 7 nucleotides line up with TRBD2. Losses at the gene ends were 4 bases for V and 4 bases for J; bases not matched to a gene: 7. CDR1 is SGHAT, CDR2 FQNNGV, per germline. The CDR3 runs to 14 residues.

The genes are TRBV24-1 and TRBJ2-5; D may be TRBD1 (5 bases). The germline CDR1 and CDR2 sequences are KGHDR and SFDVKD. Trimming pared 4 bases from V and 3 bases from J, leaving 11 bases between. The CDR3 loop spans 14 amino acids. CDR3 coding DNA: TGTGCCACCAGTGACTTAGACAGTGAAGAGACCCAGTACTTC. Translated: CATSDLDSEETQYF.

On this clonotype: A junction end diverges from the germline sequence, so it may reflect a read error. The chain employs TRBV7-1 and TRBJ2-2; the match to TRBD1 covers 8 bases. TRBV7-1 is an open reading frame whose function is uncertain. The CDR3 contains 16 residues. The CDR3 reads CASRGQAPQNAGELFF. CDR3 nucleotide sequence: TGTGCCAGCAGGGGACAGGCACCCCAGAACGCCGGGGAGCTGTTTTTT.

The chain couples TRBV4-1 to TRBJ2-2; the D gene is possibly TRBD1 (5 bases). Per the germline V gene, CDR1 is MGHRA and CDR2 is YSYEKL. This CDR3 has 14 amino acids. V dropped 5 bases and J dropped 6 bases, with 13 bases sitting between them. CDR3 sequence: CASSEGDFSGELFF. CDR3 in DNA: TGCGCCAGCAGCGAAGGGGATTTCTCCGGGGAGCTGTTTTTT.

The chain employs TRBV4-2 and TRBJ1-1; 7 nucleotides match TRBD1. Trimming took 4 bases from V and 3 from J; bases not matched to a gene: 14. The CDR3 extends over 17 amino acids. Germline V CDR1 and CDR2: LGHNA, YNFKEQ. Here the CDR3 reads CASSRRLTGALDTEAFF. CDR3 coding DNA: TGTGCCAGCAGCCGAAGGTTAACAGGGGCTTTAGACACTGAAGCTTTCTTT.

In this sample, this clonotype turned up many times. The rearrangement joins TRBV7-6 to TRBJ1-5; TRBD1 is a possible D gene (6 bases). V was pared by 0 bases and J by 7 bases, with 10 bases between. CDR3 length: 14 amino acids. Per germline, CDR1 SGHVS and CDR2 FNYEAQ. CDR3 protein: CASSLAQGYQPQHF. CDR3 coding DNA: TGTGCCAGCAGCTTAGCACAGGGATACCAGCCCCAGCATTTT.